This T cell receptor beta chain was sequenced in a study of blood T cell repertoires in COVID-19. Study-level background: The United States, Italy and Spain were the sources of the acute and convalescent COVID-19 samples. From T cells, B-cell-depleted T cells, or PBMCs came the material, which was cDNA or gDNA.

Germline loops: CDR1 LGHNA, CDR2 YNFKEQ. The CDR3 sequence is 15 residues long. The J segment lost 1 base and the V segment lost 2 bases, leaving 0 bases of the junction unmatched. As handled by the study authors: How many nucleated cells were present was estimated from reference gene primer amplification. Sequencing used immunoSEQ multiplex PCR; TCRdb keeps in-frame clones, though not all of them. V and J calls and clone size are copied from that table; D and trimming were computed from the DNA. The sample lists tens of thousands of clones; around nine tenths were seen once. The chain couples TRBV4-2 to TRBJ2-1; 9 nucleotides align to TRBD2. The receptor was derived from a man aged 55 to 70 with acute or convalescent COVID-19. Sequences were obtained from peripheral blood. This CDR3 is CASSQLAGSYNEQFF. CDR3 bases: TGTGCCAGCAGCCAACTAGCGGGATCCTACAATGAGCAGTTCTTC.